Below, one TCR beta chain is given with its context. Combining a sample-barcoded 5' primer with a J-beta primer mix, a second PCR ran for roughly 7 to 12 cycles. Template switching added a 12-random-nucleotide identifier to every cDNA molecule. TCRdb called the 5' RACE reads again in MiXCR, with one record for every CDR3 protein. Of about a million distinct CDR3 sequences listed, more than 30% are singletons. The entry originates in a study of blood T cells in healthy people across ages. Overall study: Template-switching capture recovered about one barcoded beta molecule per two T cells.

Per individual sample, total RNA of at least 6 micrograms was extracted. Germline-derived CDR1 and CDR2 are MDHEN and SYDVKM. Between the trimmed V and J ends, which lost 4 bases and 4 bases, there was a span of 11 bases. The CDR3 spans 14 residues. The chain employs TRBV28 and TRBJ1-5; D unresolved. This clonotype was sampled from a man younger than 30 in good health. The sequencing input was blood. CDR3 amino acids: CASSYQALNQPQHF. DNA for the CDR3: TGTGCCAGCAGTTACCAGGCACTTAATCAGCCCCAGCATTTT. Together with reference TRBV28 and TRBJ1-5, the CDR3 gives the full variable domain: DVKVTQSSRYLVKRTGEKVFLECVQDMDHENMFWYRQDPGLGLRLIYFSYDVKMKEKGDIPEGYSVSREKKERFSLILESASTNQTSMYLCASSYQALNQPQHFGDGTRLSIL.